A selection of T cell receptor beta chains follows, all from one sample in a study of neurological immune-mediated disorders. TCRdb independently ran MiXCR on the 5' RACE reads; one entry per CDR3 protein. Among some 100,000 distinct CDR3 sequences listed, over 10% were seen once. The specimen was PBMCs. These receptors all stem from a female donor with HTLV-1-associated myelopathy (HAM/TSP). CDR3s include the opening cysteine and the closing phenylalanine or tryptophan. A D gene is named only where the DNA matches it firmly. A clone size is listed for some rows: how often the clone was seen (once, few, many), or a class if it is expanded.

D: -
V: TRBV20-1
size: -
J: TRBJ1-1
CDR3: CSASLRTANTEAVF
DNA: TGCAGTGCTAGCCTCCGGACGGCGAACACTGAAGCTGTCTTT

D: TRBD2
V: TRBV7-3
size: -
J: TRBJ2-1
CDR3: CASSLKGRSSGEDEQFF
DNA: TGTGCCAGCAGCTTAAAAGGTCGGTCGAGCGGGGAGGATGAGCAGTTCTTC

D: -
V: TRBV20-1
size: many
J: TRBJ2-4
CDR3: CSAPPADFKNIQYF
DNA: TGCAGTGCCCCCCCGGCGGACTTCAAAAACATTCAGTACTTC

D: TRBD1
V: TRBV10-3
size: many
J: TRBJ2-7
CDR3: CAISERQGVNEQYF
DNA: TGTGCCATCAGTGAGCGGCAGGGGGTTAACGAGCAGTACTTC

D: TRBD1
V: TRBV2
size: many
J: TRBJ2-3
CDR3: CASSGPGGGDTQYF
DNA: TGTGCCAGCAGTGGGCCAGGGGGCGGAGATACGCAGTATTTT

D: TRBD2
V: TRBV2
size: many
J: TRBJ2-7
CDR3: CASGLAGSYEQYF
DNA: TGTGCCAGCGGGCTAGCGGGGTCCTACGAGCAGTACTTC

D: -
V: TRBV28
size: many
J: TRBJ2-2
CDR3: CASRGVGITGELFF
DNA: TGTGCCAGCAGGGGAGTGGGGATCACCGGGGAGCTGTTTTTT

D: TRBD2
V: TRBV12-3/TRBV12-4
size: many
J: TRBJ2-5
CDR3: CASSSDLTIPAGAKQETQYF
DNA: TGTGCCAGCAGTTCCGACCTTACCATTCCAGCGGGGGCCAAACAAGAGACCCAGTACTTC

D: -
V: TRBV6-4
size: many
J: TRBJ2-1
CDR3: CASREAGLPYNEQFF
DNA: TGTGCCAGCAGAGAAGCGGGTCTCCCCTACAATGAGCAGTTCTTC

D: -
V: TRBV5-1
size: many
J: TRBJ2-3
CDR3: CASSVTSTDTQYF
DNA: TGCGCCAGCAGCGTTACTAGCACAGATACGCAGTATTTT

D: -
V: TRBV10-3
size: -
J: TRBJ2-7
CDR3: CASAYLSYEQYF
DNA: TGCGCGTCGGCTTACCTTTCCTACGAGCAGTACTTC

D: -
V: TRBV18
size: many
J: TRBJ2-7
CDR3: CASSPPGQDYEQYF
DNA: TGTGCCAGCTCACCACCCGGACAAGACTACGAGCAGTACTTC

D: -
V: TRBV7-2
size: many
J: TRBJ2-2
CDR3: CASSLAGGPLNTGELFF
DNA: TGTGCCAGCAGCTTAGCGGGGGGGCCATTGAACACCGGGGAGCTGTTTTTT